Each of the 6 T cell receptor beta chains below was sequenced from the same sample in a study of OX40 agonist ivuxolimab in advanced cancers. Library preparation was by the immunoSEQ multiplex PCR assay. TCRdb provides this immuneACCESS table in a form limited to in-frame rearrangements. Some clones are lacking; in checked studies, under half of them reflect an unresolved V gene, and why the rest are absent is not known. A total of 45,000 to 60,000 clones appear in this sample, 82% of them only once. More than 1.1% of the sample rests with the top ten. The source was CD4+ or CD8+ T cells sorted from blood, collected in a trial of the OX40 agonist ivuxolimab. The receptor source for this set is an adult with an advanced solid tumor such as melanoma, head and neck, liver or kidney cancer.

The rearrangement links TRBV6-1 to TRBJ1-1; D perhaps matches TRBD1 (5 bases). The V gene's germline CDR1 is MNHNS and CDR2 SASEGT. V was cut by 9 bases and J by 3 bases, with 17 bases left in between. This CDR3 has 14 amino acids. CDR3 bases: TGTGCCAGTACCCGGGGGACCGTGGACACTGAAGCTTTCTTT. Translation gives CASTRGTVDTEAFF.

The rearrangement joins TRBV4-2 to TRBJ2-6, with D maybe TRBD1 (5 bases). Germline CDR1 reads LGHNA; CDR2 reads YNFKEQ. This CDR3 spans 18 amino acids. V was clipped by 1 base and J by 0 bases, with 13 bases between them. CDR3 protein: CASSQVTGRPSGANVLTF. In DNA form, the CDR3 reads TGTGCCAGCAGCCAAGTTACAGGTAGGCCCTCTGGGGCCAACGTCCTGACTTTC.

The genes are TRBV6-1 and TRBJ1-3; D remains unclear. Germline assignment: CDR1 MNHNS and CDR2 SASEGT. V lost 9 bases to trimming and J lost 3 bases, with 15 bases between them. The CDR3 length is 14 residues. CDR3 coding DNA: TGTGCCAGTATTAGATCGGCCGGTGGAAACACCATATATTTT. It codes for CASIRSAGGNTIYF.

The J gene is TRBJ2-2, the V gene TRBV19; the D is unclear. The CDR3 extends over 14 amino acids. Trimming pared 2 bases from V and 4 bases from J, leaving 8 bases between. CDR1 and CDR2 (germline): LNHDA, SQIVND (reference sequence). CDR3 protein: CASSIIGPTGELFF. The CDR3 DNA reads TGTGCCAGTAGTATAATAGGACCCACCGGGGAGCTGTTTTTT.

This clone counts as medium-sized. The chain employs TRBV18 and TRBJ1-1; D is unclear. Germline values: CDR1 KGHSH, CDR2 LQKENI. The CDR3 extends over 16 amino acids. With 2 bases removed from V and 3 bases from J, the gap between germline ends came to 16 bases. The CDR3 DNA reads TGTGCCAGCTCACCAAGGTTAGGGATAGGTGACACTGAAGCTTTCTTT. This sequence encodes CASSPRLGIGDTEAFF.

V usage is TRBV6-6 and J usage is TRBJ1-2; 11 nucleotides align to TRBD1. In germline, CDR1 is MNHNY, CDR2 SVGAGI (reference sequence). Trimming cost V 7 bases and J 4 bases; bases outside gene matches: 8. The CDR3 length is 15 residues. CDR3 protein: CASTRGQGAGYGYTF. The DNA of the CDR3 is TGTGCCAGCACCCGAGGACAGGGGGCGGGCTATGGCTACACCTTC.